This T cell receptor (beta chain) is drawn from a study of identical twins. The study's findings and limits: Findings depended on cross-sectional statistics rather than tracking the same donors.

V dropped 6 bases and J dropped 10; count of bases not matched to a gene: 8. The CDR3 loop spans 13 amino acids. CDR1 is DFQATT and CDR2 is SNEGSKA in the germline V gene (reference sequence). A single record per CDR3 protein comes from TCRdb applying MiXCR to the 5' RACE reads. This sample has around 280,000 distinct CDR3 sequences, with more than 6.5% found just once. This clonotype was recorded at least ten times. Antigen: not known. These same data were also listed under a study on yellow fever vaccine responses in identical twins.

Source material: memory (CD45RO+) T cells sorted from blood. J is TRBJ1-6 and V is TRBV20-1, with 8 positions matching TRBD1. This TCR came from a woman between 18 and 29 years old in good health. CDR3 bases: TGCAGTGCCGGGACGACAGGGGTATCACCCCTCCACTTT. It is translated as CSAGTTGVSPLHF.